Each of the 30 T cell receptor beta chains below was sequenced from the same sample in a study of cytomegalovirus exposure and HLA in healthy donors. Use of 60 Vbeta and 13 Jbeta primers characterized the PCR. Repertoires were generated with immunoSEQ multiplex PCR, while TCRdb's copy carries only in-frame clones and drops some. Here the sample spans roughly 150,000 clones, around 77% being singletons. Sequenced: PBMCs. These receptors originate from a man in his forties in good health and CMV-seronegative.

This clone was seen more than once but under ten times. V is TRBV5-1 and J is TRBJ2-7, with 7 bases aligning to TRBD1. The CDR3 consists of 15 residues. V gave up 4 bases and J gave up 2 bases; unmatched junction bases: 9. Germline CDR1 SGHRS, CDR2 YFSETQ. The CDR3 nucleotides read TGCGCCAGCAGCACCGCCGGGACAGCAACCTACGAGCAGTACTTC. Translation: CASSTAGTATYEQYF.

The rearrangement joins TRBV7-2 to TRBJ2-1; the match to TRBD1 covers 10 bases. Per germline, CDR1 SGHTA and CDR2 FQGNSA. V dropped 4 bases and J dropped 6; count of bases not matched to a gene: 6. The CDR3 extends over 15 amino acids. For the CDR3, the DNA is TGTGCCAGCAGCTCCGGGACAGGGGAATTCAATGAGCAGTTCTTC. Protein product: CASSSGTGEFNEQFF. The full variable domain, with the rest looked up from reference TRBV7-2 and TRBJ2-1, is GAGVSQSPSNKVTEKGKDVELRCDPISGHTALYWYRQSLGQGLEFLIYFQGNSAPDKSGLPSDRFSAERTGGSVSTLTIQRTQQEDSAVYLCASSSGTGEFNEQFFGPGTRLTVL.

The V gene is TRBV27, the J gene TRBJ2-7; D unclear. This CDR3 has 14 amino acids. Germline values: CDR1 MNHEY, CDR2 SMNVEV (reference sequence). The V end was cut by 4 bases, the J end by 2 bases, with 12 bases between. CDR3 residues: CASSSPRIAYEQYF. The CDR3 DNA follows: TGTGCCAGCAGTTCCCCTCGTATCGCCTACGAGCAGTACTTC.

The rearrangement uses TRBV5-1 and TRBJ1-1; D possibly corresponds to TRBD1 (5 bases). This CDR3 spans 16 amino acids. With 0 bases removed from V and 0 bases from J, the gap between germline ends came to 12 bases. Germline V gives CDR1 SGHRS, CDR2 YFSETQ. In DNA, the CDR3 is TGCGCCAGCAGCTTGGTCCGGGGGACCTTGAACACTGAAGCTTTCTTT. It specifies CASSLVRGTLNTEAFF. Filled out from reference TRBV5-1 and TRBJ1-1, the complete variable domain reads KAGVTQTPRYLIKTRGQQVTLSCSPISGHRSVSWYQQTPGQGLQFLFEYFSETQRNKGNFPGRFSGRQFSNSRSEMNVSTLELGDSALYLCASSLVRGTLNTEAFFGQGTRLTVV.

V usage is TRBV7-3 and J usage is TRBJ2-1; unclear D gene. This CDR3 has 11 amino acids. Germline loops: CDR1 SGHTA, CDR2 FQGTGA. V was shortened by 6 bases and J by 10 bases, with 10 bases between the two germline ends. The CDR3 is CASSSSSEQFF. CDR3 coding DNA: TGTGCCAGCAGTTCTAGTAGCGAGCAGTTCTTC.

CDR3: CASSFGQGQETQYF. The CDR3 DNA is TGTGCCAGCAGCTTTGGACAGGGACAAGAGACCCAGTACTTC. The chain carries TRBV5-4 and TRBJ2-5, with 8 bases that match TRBD1. Germline CDR1 and CDR2: SGHNT and YYREEE (reference sequence). Trimming cost V 2 bases and J 2 bases; bases outside gene matches: 2. There are 14 residues in the CDR3.

J is TRBJ1-3 and V is TRBV30; tentatively, D is TRBD1 (6 bases). Trimming stripped 0 bases from V and 6 bases from J, with 9 bases between. The CDR3 is 13 residues long. Germline-derived CDR1 and CDR2 are GTSNPN and SVGIG (reference sequence). CDR3 residues: CAWSVDRKNTIYF. The CDR3 nucleotides are TGTGCCTGGAGTGTAGACAGGAAAAACACCATATATTTT.

The chain carries TRBV27 and TRBJ2-7; weak D call: TRBD2 (5 bases). The V gene lost 0 bases and the J gene lost 3 bases, with 12 bases spanning the gap. Germline lookup yields CDR1 MNHEY and CDR2 SMNVEV (reference sequence). The CDR3 is made up of 15 amino acids. The DNA of the CDR3 is TGTGCCAGCAGTTTATCCTCACTAGGGAGCTACGAGCAGTACTTC. Amino acids: CASSLSSLGSYEQYF.

J is TRBJ2-1 and V is TRBV11-1; TRBD2 might be the D (5 bases). Germline CDR1 SGHAT, CDR2 FQDESV (reference sequence). V dropped 6 bases and J dropped 4 bases, with 16 bases sitting between them. This CDR3 contains 15 residues. CDR3 loop: CASSREKSEYNEQFF. The CDR3 DNA is TGTGCCAGCAGTCGGGAAAAATCGGAATACAATGAGCAGTTCTTC.

The chain couples TRBV9 to TRBJ1-1, with D hard to call. The germline CDR1 and CDR2 sequences are SGDLS and YYNGEE. The CDR3 consists of 15 residues. V dropped 0 bases and J dropped 7 bases, with 16 bases sitting between them. The CDR3 protein is CASSVESRGFGEAFF. The CDR3, as DNA: TGTGCCAGCAGCGTAGAATCTCGCGGGTTCGGTGAAGCTTTCTTT.

The chain links TRBV2 to TRBJ1-1; no clear D. The CDR3 is 14 residues long. The V gene lost 3 bases and the J gene lost 0 bases, with 8 bases spanning the gap. Per germline, CDR1 SNHLY and CDR2 FYNNEI. The CDR3 sequence is CASSDGQLNTEAFF. The CDR3 DNA is TGTGCCAGCAGTGATGGGCAATTGAACACTGAAGCTTTCTTT.

The rearrangement links TRBV6-6 to TRBJ1-1; 10 nucleotides match TRBD1. The CDR3 is 14 residues long. Germline lookup yields CDR1 MNHNY and CDR2 SVGAGI (reference sequence). J was trimmed by 3 bases and V by 4 bases; bases with no gene match: 2. CDR3 in amino acids: CASSFGQGDTEAFF. The CDR3 region has the DNA TGTGCCAGCAGTTTTGGACAGGGGGACACTGAAGCTTTCTTT.

This clone was observed a few times. The rearrangement joins TRBV5-1 to TRBJ2-5; possible D gene TRBD1, 5 bases. The V gene lost 4 bases and the J gene lost 2 bases, with 15 bases spanning the gap. Germline V gives CDR1 SGHRS, CDR2 YFSETQ. This CDR3 has 15 residues. CDR3 sequence (DNA): TGCGCCAGCAGCCCCAGCCCAGGGCTACAAGAGACCCAGTACTTC. Translated: CASSPSPGLQETQYF.

The rearrangement links TRBV7-2 to TRBJ2-3; weak D call: TRBD2 (6 bases). The length of the CDR3 is 15 residues. Germline V gene data show CDR1 as SGHTA and CDR2 as FQGNSA. V lost 3 bases and J lost 2, with 12 bases in between. Here the CDR3 DNA reads TGTGCCAGCAGCTTTCTCGGGAGTTCCACAGATACGCAGTATTTT. It translates to CASSFLGSSTDTQYF.

The chain recombines TRBV5-8 with TRBJ1-1; unclear D gene. Trimming pared 0 bases from V and 6 bases from J, leaving 3 bases between. The CDR3 covers 11 residues. The germline V gene has CDR1 SGHTS and CDR2 YDEGEE. DNA of the CDR3: TGTGCCAGCAGCTTGGGGCCTGAAGCTTTCTTT. Amino acids: CASSLGPEAFF.

DNA for the CDR3: TGCGCCAGCAGGTCTAGCGCTCTGGCAGATACGCAGTATTTT. Translation: CASRSSALADTQYF. The rearrangement uses TRBV4-1 and TRBJ2-3, with a tentative D call TRBD2 (6 bases). Germline V gene sequence: CDR1 MGHRA, CDR2 YSYEKL. V lost 6 bases, J lost 4 bases, and 14 bases lay in between. This CDR3 comprises 14 residues.

CDR3 in amino acids: CAISEVGKGTSRNNEQFF. In nucleotides, the CDR3 is TGTGCCATCAGTGAAGTCGGGAAGGGGACTTCTCGGAACAATGAGCAGTTCTTC. The rearrangement links TRBV10-3 to TRBJ2-1, with D possibly matching TRBD2 (6 bases). Trimming cost V 3 bases and J 5 bases, with 23 bases left between them. Per germline, CDR1 ENHRY and CDR2 SYGVKD. The CDR3 is 18 residues long.

This chain uses TRBV9 with TRBJ2-1; D perhaps matches TRBD2 (6 bases). Germline CDR1 reads SGDLS; CDR2 reads YYNGEE. The CDR3 spans 15 residues. The V end lost 3 bases, the J end lost 10 bases, and 20 bases lay between the germline ends. CDR3: CASSARDSEKREQFF. The CDR3 DNA reads TGTGCCAGCAGCGCCCGGGACTCCGAGAAGAGGGAGCAGTTCTTC. Complete variable domain (other parts from reference TRBV9 and TRBJ2-1): DSGVTQTPKHLITATGQRVTLRCSPRSGDLSVYWYQQSLDQGLQFLIQYYNGEERAKGNILERFSAQQFPDLHSELNLSSLELGDSALYFCASSARDSEKREQFFGPGTRLTVL.

The gene calls are TRBV28 and TRBJ2-3; D is perhaps TRBD1 (5 bases). The germline V gene has CDR1 MDHEN and CDR2 SYDVKM. Trimming removed 4 bases at V and 7 bases at J, with 15 bases between. The length of the CDR3 is 14 residues. The CDR3 protein is CASSSGAQANTQYF. The CDR3 region has the DNA TGTGCCAGCAGTTCGGGTGCACAGGCAAATACGCAGTATTTT.

J is TRBJ1-2 and V is TRBV30, with 7 bases that match TRBD1. The CDR3 has 13 amino acids. The V gene's germline CDR1 is GTSNPN and CDR2 SVGIG (reference sequence). Trimming took 2 bases from V and 4 from J; bases not matched to a gene: 4. CDR3 sequence reads: CAWSIGGFYGYTF. The CDR3 DNA follows: TGTGCCTGGAGTATAGGGGGCTTCTATGGCTACACCTTC.

J is TRBJ2-3 and V is TRBV7-9, with 7 positions matching TRBD1. This CDR3 comprises 16 residues. The V gene end was trimmed by 2 bases and the J gene end by 0 bases; junction bases not matched to a gene: 5. In germline, CDR1 is SEHNR, CDR2 FQNEAQ (reference sequence). CDR3 DNA sequence: TGTGCCAGCAGCTTAACCCCGGGACAGAGCACAGATACGCAGTATTTT. This codes for CASSLTPGQSTDTQYF. Full variable domain (outside the CDR3, taken from reference TRBV7-9 and TRBJ2-3): DTGVSQNPRHKITKRGQNVTFRCDPISEHNRLYWYRQTLGQGPEFLTYFQNEAQLEKSRLLSDRFSAERPKGSFSTLEIQRTEQGDSAMYLCASSLTPGQSTDTQYFGPGTRLTVL.

The CDR3 sequence is CASSQENRAYEQYF. In nucleotides, the CDR3 is TGCGCCAGCAGCCAAGAAAACAGGGCCTACGAGCAGTACTTC. The rearrangement uses TRBV4-1 and TRBJ2-7; a possible D gene is TRBD1 (6 bases). This CDR3 contains 14 residues. The V and J ends lost 0 bases and 2 bases respectively, with 8 bases between them. In germline, CDR1 is MGHRA, CDR2 YSYEKL.

The V gene is TRBV4-2, the J gene TRBJ2-1; TRBD2 aligns across 14 bases. Unmatched junction bases numbered 6, after V lost 4 bases and J lost 7 bases. Germline loops: CDR1 LGHNA, CDR2 YNFKEQ. This CDR3 has 16 residues. CDR3: CASSRGLAGVENEQFF. CDR3 DNA sequence: TGTGCCAGCAGCCGGGGACTAGCGGGAGTTGAAAATGAGCAGTTCTTC.

The CDR3 reads CASSLFRGSDTQYF. In DNA form, the CDR3 reads TGTGCCAGCAGCTTATTTAGGGGGTCAGATACGCAGTATTTT. The chain uses TRBV11-2 and TRBJ2-3; D possibly corresponds to TRBD1 (6 bases). Trimming cost V 2 bases and J 4 bases, with 10 bases left between them. The CDR3 totals 14 residues. Germline V CDR1 and CDR2: SGHAT, FQNNGV.

Only one count was recorded for this clone. V usage is TRBV6-1 and J usage is TRBJ1-5; TRBD1 agrees at 10 bases. V lost 1 base, J lost 4 bases, and 4 bases stayed unmatched. This CDR3 comprises 16 residues. CDR1 MNHNS and CDR2 SASEGT come from the germline V gene. The CDR3 coding sequence is TGTGCCAGCAGTGAAGATGGGACAGGGGCAAATCAGCCCCAGCATTTT. This codes for CASSEDGTGANQPQHF.

This chain uses TRBV27 with TRBJ2-7; 12 bases agree with TRBD2. The germline CDR1 and CDR2 sequences are MNHEY and SMNVEV (reference sequence). Trimming cost V 4 bases and J 3 bases; bases outside gene matches: 4. The CDR3 has 15 residues. DNA for the CDR3: TGTGCCAGCAGTTCCGGGACTAGCGGGTACTACGAGCAGTACTTC. Encoded protein: CASSSGTSGYYEQYF.

V gene TRBV18 combines with J gene TRBJ1-5; 10 bases match TRBD1. The ends lost 5 bases at V and 6 bases at J; junction bases unmatched: 7. The V gene's germline CDR1 is KGHSH and CDR2 LQKENI. This CDR3 is built from 15 residues. CDR3 nucleotide sequence: TGTGCCAGCTCAACCGGGACAGGGGTCTCTCAGCCCCAGCATTTT. It is translated as CASSTGTGVSQPQHF.

This clone was seen just once. V and J are TRBV5-6 and TRBJ2-2; the match to TRBD2 covers 9 bases. This CDR3 region has 16 residues. J lost 8 bases, V lost 5 bases, and 13 bases had no gene match. The germline gives CDR1 SGHDT, CDR2 YYEEEE. The CDR3 nucleotides read TGTGCCAGCAGGTGGGCCCTTAGCGGGAGAACGGGGGAGCTGTTTTTT. It yields the protein CASRWALSGRTGELFF.

The V gene is TRBV30, the J gene TRBJ1-5; D is ambiguous. Germline V gene data show CDR1 as GTSNPN and CDR2 as SVGIG (reference sequence). The CDR3 is made up of 13 amino acids. With 0 bases removed from V and 2 bases from J, the gap between germline ends came to 5 bases. The chain's CDR3 is CAWSVRGNQPQHF. CDR3 bases: TGTGCCTGGAGTGTGAGGGGCAATCAGCCCCAGCATTTT.

The V call is TRBV6-1, the J call TRBJ1-3, with 7 bases identical to TRBD1. Looked up from germline, CDR1 is MNHNS and CDR2 is SASEGT. With V trimmed by 1 base and J by 4 bases, 7 bases remained unmatched. The CDR3 has 16 residues. This CDR3 reads CASSEVRGAAGNTIYF. CDR3 in DNA: TGTGCCAGCAGTGAAGTCAGGGGGGCCGCGGGAAACACCATATATTTT.